These 14 T cell receptor beta chains came from one sample sequenced in a study of blood T cells in healthy people across ages. It was with a sample-barcoded 5' primer and a J-beta primer mix that a second PCR of about 6 to 11 cycles was run. MiXCR was run by TCRdb on the 5' RACE reads, yielding one entry per CDR3 protein. The sample shows about 700,000 distinct CDR3 sequences, roughly 32% of them seen only once. The sequencing sample was made of blood. The receptors derive from a woman aged 80 or over in good health.

The rearrangement uses TRBV7-9 and TRBJ2-4, with D perhaps TRBD1 or TRBD2 (5 bases each). The J call may be faulty, since TRBJ2-5 better matches the DNA end. This CDR3 contains 14 residues. Per the germline V gene, CDR1 is SEHNR and CDR2 is FQNEAQ (reference sequence). Written as DNA, the CDR3 is TGTGCCAGCAGCTTGCTAGGGGCGGGTGAGACCCAGTACTTC. Translating it yields CASSLLGAGETQYF.

This clonotype was detected ten times or more. J is TRBJ2-7 and V is TRBV6-2 or TRBV6-3, with 9 bases aligning to TRBD1. This CDR3 contains 16 residues. Losses at the gene ends were 6 bases for V and 2 bases for J; bases not matched to a gene: 11. Germline CDR1 and CDR2: MNHEY and SVGEGT. The DNA of the CDR3 is TGTGCCAGCAGCACCCCCGGACAGGGGATGACCTACGAGCAGTACTTC. Protein sequence: CASSTPGQGMTYEQYF.

The table lists this clonotype with many counts. V gene TRBV3-1 combines with J gene TRBJ2-5; no clear D. Germline-derived CDR1 and CDR2 are LGHDT and YNNKEL (reference sequence). This CDR3 is 14 amino acids long. V was clipped by 8 bases and J by 1 base, with 14 bases between them. In nucleotides, the CDR3 is TGTGCCAGCCCTGATTTGAGGATCCAAGAGACCCAGTACTTC. It encodes CASPDLRIQETQYF.

A note on this clonotype: At one end, the junction sequence differs from germline, possibly due to a read error. This sequence joins TRBV4-1 and TRBJ2-3, with 8 bases aligning to TRBD2. From germline, CDR1 is MGHRA and CDR2 YSYEKL. The CDR3 runs to 16 residues. Here the CDR3 reads CASSEDPGGPIDTQYF. The CDR3 DNA reads as TGCGCCAGCAGCGAAGATCCGGGAGGGCCTATAGATACGCAGTATTTT.

On this clonotype itself: A read error may explain this, as a much larger clone is one base away. The rearrangement joins TRBV2 to TRBJ2-5, with 7 bases identical to TRBD2. The CDR3 spans 16 residues. The germline CDR1 and CDR2 sequences are SNHLY and FYNNEI. The ends lost 6 bases at V and 11 bases at J; junction bases unmatched: 21. CDR3 sequence (DNA): TGTGCCAGCAGGGCCCTGGGAGGGAACCCCTACAATGAGCAGTACTTC. Its translation is CASRALGGNPYNEQYF.

The V call is TRBV27, the J call TRBJ2-5, with D perhaps matching TRBD1 or TRBD2 (5 bases each). The V end lost 6 bases, the J end lost 1 base, and 12 bases lay between the germline ends. The germline CDR1 and CDR2 sequences are MNHEY and SMNVEV (reference sequence). CDR3 length: 14 residues. CDR3 amino acids: CASSRGASQETQYF. Here the CDR3 DNA reads TGTGCCAGCAGCCGAGGGGCTAGCCAAGAGACCCAGTACTTC.

This clonotype occurred many times. The chain joins TRBV20-1 to TRBJ1-2; tentatively, D is TRBD1 (5 bases). The germline CDR1 and CDR2 sequences are DFQATT and SNEGSKA (reference sequence). The CDR3 extends over 13 amino acids. With 6 bases removed from V and 7 bases from J, the gap between germline ends came to 18 bases. This CDR3 is CSARAGIAGGYTF. The CDR3 bases are TGCAGTGCCAGGGCCGGGATCGCGGGTGGCTACACCTTC.

This chain uses TRBV20-1 with TRBJ2-5; possible D gene TRBD2, 5 bases. The V gene's germline CDR1 is DFQATT and CDR2 SNEGSKA (reference sequence). V shed 4 bases and J shed 5 bases, with 14 bases lying between them. The CDR3 has 13 amino acids. The CDR3 here is CSAKKSLVETQYF. The CDR3 DNA reads as TGCAGTGCTAAAAAATCACTAGTGGAGACCCAGTACTTC.

This clonotype has a count of ten or more. The chain uses TRBV7-9 and TRBJ1-2; TRBD1 might be the D (6 bases). The V gene's germline CDR1 is SEHNR and CDR2 FQNEAQ (reference sequence). The CDR3 runs 13 residues. Trimming left V 7 bases short and J 2 bases short, with 11 bases between. The CDR3 sequence is CASKQGANYGYTF. CDR3 coding DNA: TGTGCCAGCAAACAGGGTGCGAACTATGGCTACACCTTC.

The gene calls are TRBV9 and TRBJ1-1; no definite D call. Germline V gene sequence: CDR1 SGDLS, CDR2 YYNGEE. Trimming pared 0 bases from V and 6 bases from J, leaving 12 bases between. CDR3 length: 14 residues. CDR3 region: CASSVAPGRAEAFF. The CDR3 region has the DNA TGTGCCAGCAGCGTAGCTCCTGGGAGGGCTGAAGCTTTCTTT.

This clonotype was counted many times. The rearrangement joins TRBV7-9 to TRBJ2-5; TRBD1 matches 10 bases. CDR1 and CDR2 from the germline V gene are SEHNR and FQNEAQ (reference sequence). The CDR3 consists of 17 residues. The V gene end was trimmed by 5 bases and the J gene end by 5 bases; junction bases not matched to a gene: 14. The DNA for the CDR3 is TGTGCCAGCAGCCAATTCACCGGGACAGGGGTAATCGAGACCCAGTACTTC. As protein: CASSQFTGTGVIETQYF.

In this sample, this clonotype turned up a few times. The V gene is TRBV7-2, the J gene TRBJ2-1, with TRBD2 matching 8 bases. Unmatched junction bases numbered 11, after V lost 5 bases and J lost 8 bases. The CDR3 runs 15 residues. Germline values: CDR1 SGHTA, CDR2 FQGNSA. In nucleotides, the CDR3 is TGTGCCAGCAGCCAAGGGACTAGGGGCCGCGATGAGCAGTTCTTC. Translation: CASSQGTRGRDEQFF.

This clonotype has only a few counts. A much bigger clone sits one base away, suggesting this may be a read error. This chain connects TRBV7-9 to TRBJ2-5; 9 nucleotides line up with TRBD2. Germline V CDR1 and CDR2: SEHNR, FQNEAQ (reference sequence). There are 11 residues in the CDR3. V lost 8 bases, J lost 11 bases, and 6 bases stayed unmatched. CDR3 amino acids: CASQRGVEQYF. CDR3 DNA sequence: TGTGCCAGCCAGCGGGGGGTTGAGCAGTACTTC.

There are many counts of this clonotype. This may be a read error, as it is one base from a much larger clone. The CDR3 loop reads CSASRAGEQWETQYF. The DNA for the CDR3 is TGCAGTGCTAGTAGGGCGGGGGAGCAGTGGGAGACCCAGTACTTC. The rearrangement uses TRBV20-1 and TRBJ2-5; 7 bases match TRBD2. V was clipped by 3 bases and J by 5 bases; unmatched bases: 12. The CDR3 is 15 amino acids. In germline, CDR1 is DFQATT, CDR2 SNEGSKA (reference sequence).